This T cell receptor beta chain was sequenced in a study of blood T cell repertoires in COVID-19. Study in general: Acute and convalescent COVID-19 samples came from the United States, Italy and Spain.

While infection was still active, Seattle patients were enrolled and then followed longitudinally. This CDR3 is built from 15 residues. Germline trimming cut 6 bases from V and 0 bases from J; bases unmatched to any gene: 7. Germline V lookup: CDR1 SNHLY, CDR2 FYNNEI. This clone was observed a single time. The protocol was immunoSEQ multiplex PCR, while the TCRdb copy is restricted to in-frame clones and leaves out a portion. This sample has 150,000 to 200,000 clones, with around four fifths found just once. This chain uses TRBV2 with TRBJ2-7; TRBD1 aligns across 8 bases. This clonotype was obtained from a woman in her 70s with COVID-19, enrolled during active disease. Sequencing input: peripheral blood. Here the CDR3 DNA reads TGTGCCAGCAGACTGGGACAGGTTAGCTCCTACGAGCAGTACTTC. Amino acid sequence: CASRLGQVSSYEQYF.